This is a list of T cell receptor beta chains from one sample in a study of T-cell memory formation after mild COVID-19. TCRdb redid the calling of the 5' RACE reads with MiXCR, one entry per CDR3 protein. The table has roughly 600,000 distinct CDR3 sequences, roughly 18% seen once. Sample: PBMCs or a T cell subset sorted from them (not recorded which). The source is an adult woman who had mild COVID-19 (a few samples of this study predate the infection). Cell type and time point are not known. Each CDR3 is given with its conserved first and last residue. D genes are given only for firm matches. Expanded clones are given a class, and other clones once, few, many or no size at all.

DNA: TGTGCCAGCTCAAGACAGGAAAGCACAGATACGCAGTATTTT; CDR3: CASSRQESTDTQYF; J: TRBJ2-3; D: NA; size: NA; V: TRBV18
DNA: TGTGCCACCAGTGACCCCGTAGTGAACACCGGGGAGCTGTTTTTT; CDR3: CATSDPVVNTGELFF; J: TRBJ2-2; D: NA; size: NA; V: TRBV24-1
DNA: TGTGCCAGTAGTACCCTCCCTGGACAGGGGGTTTTTACTGAAGCTTTCTTT; CDR3: CASSTLPGQGVFTEAFF; J: TRBJ1-1; D: TRBD1; size: few; V: TRBV19
DNA: TGCGCCAGCAGCCCGGGGGGAAACTCTGGAAACACCATATATTTT; CDR3: CASSPGGNSGNTIYF; J: TRBJ1-3; D: NA; size: few; V: TRBV5-1
DNA: TGTGCCAGCAGCAAACAGGACAGGAACTATGGCTACACCTTC; CDR3: CASSKQDRNYGYTF; J: TRBJ1-2; D: TRBD1; size: NA; V: TRBV14
DNA: TGTGCCAGCAGTTTATCGAAGGTTGGCTACGAGCAGTACTTC; CDR3: CASSLSKVGYEQYF; J: TRBJ2-7; D: NA; size: NA; V: TRBV27
DNA: TGTGCCAGCAGCCTATTCGGTTTGCGGTACTTC; CDR3: CASSLFGLRYF; J: TRBJ2-5; D: NA; size: few; V: TRBV3-1
DNA: TGTGCCAGCAGTGAATATCTCGCGGGGTTCTCCTACGAGCAGTACTTC; CDR3: CASSEYLAGFSYEQYF; J: TRBJ2-7; D: NA; size: few; V: TRBV6-1
DNA: TGTGCCAGCAGCTTTGACCCGAACACTGAAGCTTTCTTT; CDR3: CASSFDPNTEAFF; J: TRBJ1-1; D: NA; size: few; V: TRBV7-3
DNA: TGTGCCAGCATTGCGGGGTCCACAGATACGCAGTATTTT; CDR3: CASIAGSTDTQYF; J: TRBJ2-3; D: NA; size: NA; V: TRBV2
DNA: TGCAGTGCTAGAGATTGGGGTAGAGCGACAGATACGCAGTATTTT; CDR3: CSARDWGRATDTQYF; J: TRBJ2-3; D: NA; size: NA; V: TRBV20-1
DNA: TGTGCCAGTAGTATAGCTAGTCGGACAGGCCCCTATGGCTACACCTTC; CDR3: CASSIASRTGPYGYTF; J: TRBJ1-2; D: TRBD1; size: few; V: TRBV19
DNA: TGCGCCAGCAGCCAACATGGACCAGCTCCCCTTACGACGGGGACCCAGTACTTC; CDR3: CASSQHGPAPLTTGTQYF; J: TRBJ2-5; D: NA; size: few; V: TRBV4-3
DNA: TGTGCCAGCAGCCAATTGGGCGTCAATCCACATGGTGAGCAGTTCTTC; CDR3: CASSQLGVNPHGEQFF; J: TRBJ2-1; D: NA; size: few; V: TRBV3-1
DNA: TGTGCCAGCACCCTTACCCCCCAGGGGTTTGACTATGGCTACACCTTC; CDR3: CASTLTPQGFDYGYTF; J: TRBJ1-2; D: NA; size: NA; V: TRBV19
DNA: TGTGCCAGCAGTGACGGTCGCAACACAGATACGCAGTATTTT; CDR3: CASSDGRNTDTQYF; J: TRBJ2-3; D: NA; size: few; V: TRBV25-1
DNA: TGTGCCAGCAGCTTGGGCAGAAGCAATCAGCCCCAGCATTTT; CDR3: CASSLGRSNQPQHF; J: TRBJ1-5; D: NA; size: many; V: TRBV7-2
DNA: TGTGCCAGCAGCCCTCCGGGGAGGGAGGGCTACACCTTC; CDR3: CASSPPGREGYTF; J: TRBJ1-2; D: NA; size: NA; V: TRBV12-3/TRBV12-4
DNA: TGTGCCAGCAGCGAATCGGACAGTTTTAACTATGGCTACACCTTC; CDR3: CASSESDSFNYGYTF; J: TRBJ1-2; D: NA; size: NA; V: TRBV3-1
DNA: TGTGCCAGCAGCTTACGGCAGGGCAACACCGGGGAGCTGTTTTTT; CDR3: CASSLRQGNTGELFF; J: TRBJ2-2; D: NA; size: few; V: TRBV7-8
DNA: TGTGCCATCAGTGATGAGGATAATTCACCCCTCCACTTT; CDR3: CAISDEDNSPLHF; J: TRBJ1-6; D: NA; size: NA; V: TRBV10-3
DNA: TGTGCCAGCAGTTACCCGGGACGAGGGTACGAGCAGTACTTC; CDR3: CASSYPGRGYEQYF; J: TRBJ2-7; D: NA; size: NA; V: TRBV6-5
DNA: TGTGCTAGCAGCTTCACTAGCGGGAGGGCCTCGGAGCAGTTCTTC; CDR3: CASSFTSGRASEQFF; J: TRBJ2-1; D: TRBD2; size: few; V: TRBV7-7
DNA: TGTGCCAGCAGCTCGACCCTGACAGGGCGATATGAAAAACTGTTTTTT; CDR3: CASSSTLTGRYEKLFF; J: TRBJ1-4; D: TRBD1; size: few; V: TRBV5-5
DNA: TGTGCCAGCAGTGGAAGAGCAACTATTGAAGCTTTCTTT; CDR3: CASSGRATIEAFF; J: TRBJ1-1; D: NA; size: few; V: TRBV3-1
DNA: TGCGCCAGCAGGCCCGGGGCCTTACCAGTGGGTGAGCAGTTCTTC; CDR3: CASRPGALPVGEQFF; J: TRBJ2-1; D: NA; size: NA; V: TRBV5-1
DNA: TGCGCCAGCAGCTTGGTCCCAGGTGGGGGGACTGAAGCTTTCTTT; CDR3: CASSLVPGGGTEAFF; J: TRBJ1-1; D: NA; size: few; V: TRBV5-1
DNA: TGTGCCACCTCGAGACCACACGGGACAGGATCCAGCTCTGGAAACACCATATATTTT; CDR3: CATSRPHGTGSSSGNTIYF; J: TRBJ1-3; D: TRBD1; size: many; V: TRBV12-3/TRBV12-4
DNA: TGTGCCACCAGTGAAGTTGACAGGGGTGACTACGAGCAGTACTTC; CDR3: CATSEVDRGDYEQYF; J: TRBJ2-7; D: TRBD1; size: few; V: TRBV24-1
DNA: TGTGCCAGCAGCCAAGATGGGAGACAGCCCGTTTACCCGCAGTATTTT; CDR3: CASSQDGRQPVYPQYF; J: TRBJ2-3; D: NA; size: NA; V: TRBV4-2
DNA: TGTGCCAGCAGTTACCGGACTAGCGGTAACACCGGGGAGCTGTTTTTT; CDR3: CASSYRTSGNTGELFF; J: TRBJ2-2; D: TRBD2; size: NA; V: TRBV6-2/TRBV6-3
DNA: TGCGCCAGCAGCCAAGCTGGGTCAGCGGGGGCCTACGAGCAGTACTTC; CDR3: CASSQAGSAGAYEQYF; J: TRBJ2-7; D: TRBD2; size: few; V: TRBV4-1
DNA: TGCGCCAGCAGCTTAGCCGGCCCCAACAATGAGCAGTTCTTC; CDR3: CASSLAGPNNEQFF; J: TRBJ2-1; D: NA; size: many; V: TRBV5-1
DNA: TGTGCCAGCAGTTACAGGGGTTATAATTCACCCCTCCACTTT; CDR3: CASSYRGYNSPLHF; J: TRBJ1-6; D: TRBD1; size: NA; V: TRBV27
DNA: TGTGCCAGCAGCCTACGGCCAGTACAAGAGACCCAGTACTTC; CDR3: CASSLRPVQETQYF; J: TRBJ2-5; D: NA; size: few; V: TRBV7-2
DNA: TGTGCCAGCAGTTACGAGGGGGGGACGAACACCGGGGAGCTGTTTTTT; CDR3: CASSYEGGTNTGELFF; J: TRBJ2-2; D: NA; size: few; V: TRBV6-5
DNA: TGTGCCAGTAGTTCCGGCGGGGTAGGGCACGAGCAGTACTTC; CDR3: CASSSGGVGHEQYF; J: TRBJ2-7; D: NA; size: NA; V: TRBV19
DNA: TGCGCCAGCAGCCAGCCGATCTCAGGGCCCGGGGAGCTGTTTTTT; CDR3: CASSQPISGPGELFF; J: TRBJ2-2; D: NA; size: NA; V: TRBV4-3
DNA: TGTGCCAGCAGTGAAGAGCGGAGGACCGGGGAGCTGTTTTTT; CDR3: CASSEERRTGELFF; J: TRBJ2-2; D: NA; size: NA; V: TRBV2
DNA: TGTGCCAGCAGCCAATCAATTTTACGATCCCTGAACACTGAAGCTTTCTTT; CDR3: CASSQSILRSLNTEAFF; J: TRBJ1-1; D: NA; size: NA; V: TRBV16
DNA: TGTGCCAGCAGCCGACTAGCGGGAGGTTCGAAAAACATTCAGTACTTC; CDR3: CASSRLAGGSKNIQYF; J: TRBJ2-4; D: TRBD2; size: few; V: TRBV7-9
DNA: TGTGCCAGCTCCCCCGAGGTGTACTATGGCTACACCTTC; CDR3: CASSPEVYYGYTF; J: TRBJ1-2; D: NA; size: NA; V: TRBV18
DNA: TGCGCCAGCAGCCCAGACAGAGGGGGCTACGAGCAGTACTTC; CDR3: CASSPDRGGYEQYF; J: TRBJ2-7; D: NA; size: NA; V: TRBV4-1
DNA: TGTGCCAGCATCCCCGGAGGCGTTCTTTACGAGCAGTACTTC; CDR3: CASIPGGVLYEQYF; J: TRBJ2-7; D: NA; size: NA; V: TRBV6-6
DNA: TGTGCCAGCAGCCAAGGGGGTAGCCACGAGACCCAGTACTTC; CDR3: CASSQGGSHETQYF; J: TRBJ2-5; D: NA; size: NA; V: TRBV4-2
DNA: TGCGCCAGCAGCCGCACAGGGGGCCAGGTCACTGAAGCTTTCTTT; CDR3: CASSRTGGQVTEAFF; J: TRBJ1-1; D: TRBD1; size: NA; V: TRBV5-1
DNA: TGTGCCAGCAGAAGGACAGGGGAATCAGATACGCAGTATTTT; CDR3: CASRRTGESDTQYF; J: TRBJ2-3; D: TRBD1; size: few; V: TRBV7-9
DNA: TGTGCCAGCAGTTCGGACAGTCGGAACACCGGGGAGCTGTTTTTT; CDR3: CASSSDSRNTGELFF; J: TRBJ2-2; D: NA; size: many; V: TRBV12-3/TRBV12-4
DNA: TGTGCCAGCAGCCCCCGTCAAGGCGGGGTGAACACCGGGGAGCTGTTTTTT; CDR3: CASSPRQGGVNTGELFF; J: TRBJ2-2; D: NA; size: NA; V: TRBV9
DNA: TGTGCCAGCCGCAGGGAGGGAGGCAATCAGCCCCAGCATTTT; CDR3: CASRREGGNQPQHF; J: TRBJ1-5; D: NA; size: NA; V: TRBV6-2/TRBV6-3
DNA: TGCGCCAGCAGCGCCGGGACAGGGTACGCCGGGGAGCTGTTTTTT; CDR3: CASSAGTGYAGELFF; J: TRBJ2-2; D: TRBD1; size: few; V: TRBV5-1
DNA: TGTGCCAGCAGCTTAGAGGAGGACAACCTTTGGAATGAGCAGTTCTTC; CDR3: CASSLEEDNLWNEQFF; J: TRBJ2-1; D: NA; size: few; V: TRBV7-2
DNA: TGTGCCAGCAGTGAATACGAGGCCTACGAGCAGTACTTC; CDR3: CASSEYEAYEQYF; J: TRBJ2-7; D: NA; size: NA; V: TRBV25-1
DNA: TGCGCCAGCAGCCGGAAAACTAGCGGTAGTTACAATGAGCAGTTCTTC; CDR3: CASSRKTSGSYNEQFF; J: TRBJ2-1; D: TRBD2; size: many; V: TRBV5-1
DNA: TGTGCCAGCAGTTACTCGGGACTAGCGGGGAGCACAGATACGCAGTATTTT; CDR3: CASSYSGLAGSTDTQYF; J: TRBJ2-3; D: TRBD2; size: NA; V: TRBV6-5